The 28 T cell receptor beta chains given below trace back to one sample, sequenced in a study of T cell responses to AZD1222 COVID-19 vaccine. Only in-frame clones appear in the TCRdb table, and some are missing; sequencing was by immunoSEQ multiplex PCR. The repertoire holds about 34,000 clones, with about 80% as singletons. This specimen was peripheral blood, taken 28 days after the second AZD1222 dose. All receptors come from an adult who received the AZD1222 COVID-19 vaccine.

The chain uses TRBV24-1 and TRBJ1-5, with no clear D. V gave up 5 bases and J gave up 5 bases, with 12 bases separating them. This CDR3 spans 14 amino acids. Germline CDR1 is KGHDR and CDR2 is SFDVKD. This CDR3 is CATSGRDAHQPQHF. The DNA for the CDR3 is TGTGCCACCAGTGGGCGGGATGCTCATCAGCCCCAGCATTTT.

This rearrangement joins TRBV6-5 to TRBJ2-7; D not certain. The CDR3 sequence is 14 residues long. Germline V gene sequence: CDR1 MNHEY, CDR2 SVGAGI. The V gene lost 7 bases and the J gene lost 7 bases, with 20 bases spanning the gap. The DNA for the CDR3 is TGTGCCAGCACCCCCCCGTTTGGGTCGGTGGAGCAGTACTTC. This gives the protein CASTPPFGSVEQYF.

The CDR3 spells CASSPERGFGETQYF. The CDR3, as DNA: TGTGCCAGCAGTCCTGAACGGGGGTTTGGAGAGACCCAGTACTTC. This chain uses TRBV2 with TRBJ2-5, with D perhaps TRBD2 (6 bases). From germline, CDR1 is SNHLY and CDR2 FYNNEI. V was cut by 5 bases and J by 4 bases, with 17 bases left in between. The length of the CDR3 is 15 residues. Filled out from reference TRBV2 and TRBJ2-5, the complete variable domain reads EPEVTQTPSHQVTQMGQEVILRCVPISNHLYFYWYRQILGQKVEFLVSFYNNEISEKSEIFDDQFSVERPDGSNFTLKIRSTKLEDSAMYFCASSPERGFGETQYFGPGTRLLVL.

The chain links TRBV9 to TRBJ1-2; D might be TRBD1 (5 bases). The CDR3 consists of 14 residues. The germline V gene has CDR1 SGDLS and CDR2 YYNGEE. V lost 4 bases and J 8 bases, leaving 18 bases between the germline ends. The CDR3 DNA reads as TGTGCCAGCAGCACCAGGGACCGCCTCATCGGCTACACCTTC. As protein: CASSTRDRLIGYTF.

This clone appeared once. The CDR3 DNA sequence: TGTGCCAGCAGACCCGCTCTGACAGGGGATCAGCCCCAGCATTTT. Translating gives CASRPALTGDQPQHF. The rearrangement links TRBV6-5 to TRBJ1-5, with TRBD1 identical over 8 bases. V shed 6 bases, J shed 5 bases, and the junction held 9 bases outside the gene matches. The CDR3 sequence is 15 residues long. Germline loops: CDR1 MNHEY, CDR2 SVGAGI.

The CDR3 region is CATSRDLTDSYGYTF. In DNA, the CDR3 is TGTGCCACCAGCAGAGATCTAACAGATTCCTATGGCTACACCTTC. The chain uses TRBV15 and TRBJ1-2, with D unresolved. This CDR3 is 15 amino acids long. V lost 0 bases, J lost 4 bases, and 12 bases lay in between. Per the germline V gene, CDR1 is LNHNV and CDR2 is YYDKDF (reference sequence).

The gene calls are TRBV7-2 and TRBJ2-5; 9 bases line up with TRBD1. The germline CDR1 and CDR2 sequences are SGHTA and FQGNSA. There are 16 residues in the CDR3. V lost 4 bases and J lost 5; bases outside the gene matches: 11. The CDR3 DNA follows: TGTGCCAGCAGCTATACGGGACAGGGATTATGGGAGACCCAGTACTTC. It specifies CASSYTGQGLWETQYF.

CDR3 DNA: TGCAGTGCTAGTGTTCAGGGGGCGCATAGCAATCAGCCCCAGCATTTT. This translates into CSASVQGAHSNQPQHF. The chain uses TRBV20-1 and TRBJ1-5; 8 bases agree with TRBD1. With 3 bases clipped from V and 0 bases from J, the junction kept 7 bases outside the gene matches. The CDR3 extends over 16 amino acids. The germline gives CDR1 DFQATT, CDR2 SNEGSKA (reference sequence).

The chain uses TRBV7-2 and TRBJ1-5, with no clear D. The CDR3 covers 15 residues. Looked up from germline, CDR1 is SGHTA and CDR2 is FQGNSA. Trimming pared 6 bases from V and 2 bases from J, leaving 14 bases between. CDR3 region: CASSLTPVGNQPQHF. CDR3 bases: TGTGCCAGCAGTCTGACTCCGGTCGGCAATCAGCCCCAGCATTTT.

This chain links TRBV24-1 with TRBJ1-3; D unresolved. Germline CDR1 reads KGHDR; CDR2 reads SFDVKD. Trimming pared 6 bases from V and 0 bases from J, leaving 5 bases between. The CDR3 runs 13 residues. The CDR3 coding sequence is TGTGCCACCAGTCGGGGCTCTGGAAACACCATATATTTT. Translation gives CATSRGSGNTIYF.

The chain has TRBV6-5 and TRBJ2-1; TRBD2 matches at 8 bases. This CDR3 comprises 14 residues. Trimming removed 8 bases from V and 12 bases from J; junction bases left unmatched: 15. Germline V gene sequence: CDR1 MNHEY, CDR2 SVGAGI. CDR3 amino acids: CASSAAGAPEVQFF. In DNA, the CDR3 is TGTGCCAGCTCAGCAGCGGGGGCCCCGGAGGTGCAGTTCTTC.

The rearrangement uses TRBV10-3 and TRBJ1-5; D is undetermined. V gave up 10 bases and J gave up 6 bases, with 10 bases separating them. Germline V gene sequence: CDR1 ENHRY, CDR2 SYGVKD. The CDR3 sequence is 11 residues long. CDR3 DNA: TGTGCCACCGGTGCGGCTCAGCCCCAGCATTTT. Its protein is CATGAAQPQHF.

This clone was detected a few times. V usage is TRBV5-8 and J usage is TRBJ1-1; maybe TRBD1 (5 bases). The CDR3 runs to 14 residues. The ends were cut back, 1 base at V and 7 bases at J, with 14 bases in the middle. CDR1 is SGHTS and CDR2 is YDEGEE in the germline V gene. The CDR3 DNA follows: TGTGCCAGCAGCTTGTCCGGGGGAGTCGGTGAAGCTTTCTTT. Translation: CASSLSGGVGEAFF.

The rearrangement uses TRBV5-1 and TRBJ1-2; D is undetermined. Germline CDR1 SGHRS, CDR2 YFSETQ. The V gene lost 0 bases and the J gene lost 8 bases, with 20 bases spanning the gap. CDR3 size: 16 residues. CDR3: CASSLGPAENSGGYTF. CDR3 sequence (DNA): TGCGCCAGCAGCTTGGGTCCGGCAGAGAACTCTGGGGGCTACACCTTC.

To note about this clone: A junction end diverges from the germline sequence, so it may reflect a read error. The V and J genes are TRBV5-6 and TRBJ2-2, with D perhaps TRBD2 (6 bases). The CDR3 contains 14 residues. Germline CDR1 SGHDT, CDR2 YYEEEE. CDR3 amino acids: CASTLAGFDGELFF. The CDR3 DNA is TGTGCCAGCACCTTGGCGGGGTTTGACGGGGAGCTGTTTTTT.

This clone showed up just once. The V call is TRBV2, the J call TRBJ2-5; D is unclear. In germline, CDR1 is SNHLY, CDR2 FYNNEI. The CDR3 totals 13 residues. Deletions cut 4 bases from V and 4 bases from J, with 10 bases between. The CDR3 protein is CASSGMQRETQYF. Here the CDR3 DNA reads TGTGCCAGCAGTGGTATGCAAAGAGAGACCCAGTACTTC.

The chain uses TRBV7-2 and TRBJ1-2, with TRBD1 matching 7 bases. Per the germline V gene, CDR1 is SGHTA and CDR2 is FQGNSA. The CDR3 runs 16 residues. Losses at the gene ends were 5 bases for V and 8 bases for J; bases not matched to a gene: 17. The CDR3 sequence is CASSITGEAPPKGYTF. CDR3 bases: TGTGCCAGCAGCATTACAGGGGAGGCTCCCCCCAAAGGCTACACCTTC.

The CDR3 sequence: CASSPSVGEDQPQHF. DNA for the CDR3: TGCGCCAGCAGCCCGTCCGTGGGTGAAGATCAGCCCCAGCATTTT. V gene TRBV5-1 combines with J gene TRBJ1-5; D ambiguous. CDR1 is SGHRS and CDR2 is YFSETQ in the germline V gene. The CDR3 is made up of 15 amino acids. The V end was cut by 4 bases, the J end by 5 bases, with 16 bases between. The full variable domain, completed using reference TRBV5-1 and TRBJ1-5, is KAGVTQTPRYLIKTRGQQVTLSCSPISGHRSVSWYQQTPGQGLQFLFEYFSETQRNKGNFPGRFSGRQFSNSRSEMNVSTLELGDSALYLCASSPSVGEDQPQHFGDGTRLSIL.

CDR3 coding DNA: TGCGCCAGCAGCCCGGGGACAGTTACTAATGAAAAACTGTTTTTT. Amino acid sequence: CASSPGTVTNEKLFF. This chain links TRBV5-1 with TRBJ1-4; 7 positions agree with TRBD1. The CDR3 covers 15 residues. Trimming at V came to 4 bases and at J to 2 bases, leaving 5 bases not matched to a gene. Germline-derived CDR1 and CDR2 are SGHRS and YFSETQ.

J is TRBJ2-1 and V is TRBV30, with D unresolved. The CDR3 sequence is 14 residues long. Germline V lookup: CDR1 GTSNPN, CDR2 SVGIG (reference sequence). Trimming stripped 5 bases from V and 0 bases from J, with 11 bases between. The CDR3 protein is CAWQRGSSYNEQFF. Written as DNA, the CDR3 is TGTGCCTGGCAGAGAGGTTCCTCCTACAATGAGCAGTTCTTC.

The rearrangement uses TRBV6-5 and TRBJ1-5; D remains ambiguous. This CDR3 has 13 residues. Trimming stripped 6 bases from V and 3 bases from J, with 9 bases between. Germline CDR1 is MNHEY and CDR2 is SVGAGI. The CDR3 nucleotides read TGTGCCAGCAGAAGAATTGACAATCAGCCCCAGCATTTT. Protein product: CASRRIDNQPQHF.

This rearrangement joins TRBV5-1 to TRBJ1-3, with a possible D match to TRBD1 (5 bases). CDR1 and CDR2 (germline): SGHRS, YFSETQ. The CDR3 is made up of 16 amino acids. V lost 5 bases, J lost 2 bases, and 17 bases lay in between. The chain's CDR3 is CASSRVSGATGNTIYF. The CDR3, as DNA: TGCGCCAGCAGTCGCGTCTCCGGGGCCACTGGAAACACCATATATTTT.

The rearrangement links TRBV19 to TRBJ2-2; TRBD1 matches at 9 bases. The germline CDR1 and CDR2 sequences are LNHDA and SQIVND (reference sequence). V lost 3 bases, J lost 7 bases, and 6 bases stayed unmatched. CDR3 length equals 15 residues. The CDR3, as DNA: TGTGCCAGTAGTATTGGGACAGGGTTCCGCGGGGAGCTGTTTTTT. Translation: CASSIGTGFRGELFF. Variable domain in full (rest from reference TRBV19 and TRBJ2-2): DGGITQSPKYLFRKEGQNVTLSCEQNLNHDAMYWYRQDPGQGLRLIYYSQIVNDFQKGDIAEGYSVSREKKESFPLTVTSAQKNPTAFYLCASSIGTGFRGELFFGEGSRLTVL.

The chain is built from TRBV29-1 and TRBJ2-3; D unresolved. The length of the CDR3 is 14 residues. V lost 2 bases and J lost 8, with 17 bases in between. Germline V gene sequence: CDR1 SQVTM, CDR2 ANQGSEA. This CDR3 reads CSVEPNVRLGTQYF. In DNA form, the CDR3 reads TGCAGCGTTGAACCAAATGTAAGGTTGGGTACGCAGTATTTT.

This clone was observed a handful of times. The rearrangement links TRBV5-6 to TRBJ1-6; 9 bases agree with TRBD1. After removal of 8 bases from V and 2 bases from J, the junction contained 11 bases not matched to a gene. The germline gives CDR1 SGHDT, CDR2 YYEEEE. CDR3 length equals 17 residues. CDR3 loop: CASINRGRDPYNSPLHF. The CDR3 coding sequence is TGTGCCAGTATAAACAGGGGGCGCGACCCCTATAATTCACCCCTCCACTTT.

This rearrangement joins TRBV7-2 to TRBJ1-2, with TRBD1 as a possible D gene (5 bases). The germline V gene encodes CDR1 SGHTA and CDR2 FQGNSA. This CDR3 spans 15 amino acids. V was cut by 5 bases and J by 4 bases, with 17 bases left in between. This chain's CDR3 is CASSPPPAGGYGYTF. In DNA form, the CDR3 reads TGTGCCAGCAGCCCCCCCCCAGCGGGGGGCTATGGCTACACCTTC.

In its sample, this clone was seen once. The chain links TRBV21-1 to TRBJ2-7; no check of the table's D call, TRBD2, against the DNA was made. TRBV21-1 is a documented pseudogene. This CDR3 is built from 10 residues. The CDR3 here is CASKSGEQYV. CDR3 coding DNA: TGTGCCAGCAAATCGGGCGAGCAGTACGTC.

In the case of this clone: The CDR3 carries no conserved terminal phenylalanine or tryptophan, so it likely arises from a read error. No DNA is shown, since the ends of the CDR3 on it are uncertain; the CDR3 is the one TCRdb lists. This chain links TRBV23-1 with TRBJ2-7; the table's D call TRBD1 went unverified against the DNA. TRBV23-1 is labeled an ORF, and its function is uncertain. The CDR3 is 8 amino acids in total, end residues counted. The chain's CDR3 is CASSRTGL.